These 17 T cell receptor beta chains share one sample of origin, sequenced in a study of T-cell memory formation after mild COVID-19. TCRdb processed the 5' RACE reads anew with MiXCR; each CDR3 protein has one entry. Of 400,000 to 450,000 distinct CDR3 sequences in the sample, roughly 18% were seen once. The sequencing sample was made of PBMCs or a T cell subset sorted from them (not recorded which). The receptors here all came from a young man who had mild COVID-19 (a few samples of this study predate the infection). Cell type and time point are not known.

This clonotype was recorded many times. V gene TRBV12-3 or TRBV12-4 combines with J gene TRBJ1-5, with 7 nucleotides matching TRBD1. V shed 6 bases, J shed 9 bases, and the junction held 11 bases outside the gene matches. The CDR3 is 14 amino acids. The CDR3: CASRLQGPGTPQHF. For the CDR3, the DNA is TGTGCCAGCAGGCTACAGGGGCCCGGGACGCCCCAGCATTTT.

This clonotype was counted a few times. The rearrangement uses TRBV5-4 and TRBJ2-2; 13 bases match TRBD2. The length of the CDR3 is 17 residues. The junction had 3 bases not matched to a gene; V was cut back by 4 bases and J by 0 bases. Germline lookup yields CDR1 SGHNT and CDR2 YYREEE (reference sequence). The CDR3 spells CASSVGLAGSNTGELFF. CDR3 DNA: TGTGCCAGCAGCGTGGGACTAGCGGGGTCGAACACCGGGGAGCTGTTTTTT.

V usage is TRBV29-1 and J usage is TRBJ1-1; no clear D gene. Between the trimmed V and J ends, which lost 3 bases and 5 bases, there was a span of 13 bases. Germline V gene data show CDR1 as SQVTM and CDR2 as ANQGSEA. The CDR3 totals 13 residues. CDR3 region: CSVEGSGETEAFF. The CDR3 nucleotides are TGCAGCGTTGAGGGAAGCGGGGAGACTGAAGCTTTCTTT.

In this sample, this clonotype turned up a few times. V is TRBV14 and J is TRBJ2-7, with unresolved D. CDR1 SGHDN and CDR2 FVKESK come from the germline V gene. There are 14 residues in the CDR3. V lost 1 base and J lost 3, with 10 bases in between. The CDR3 nucleotides read TGTGCCAGCAGCCAAGGCCGTGTCGGCTACGAGCAGTACTTC. Encoded protein: CASSQGRVGYEQYF.

This chain joins TRBV3-1 and TRBJ2-2, with 8 bases identical to TRBD2. This CDR3 is 18 amino acids long. CDR1 is LGHDT, CDR2 YNNKEL, per germline (reference sequence). V lost 0 bases to trimming and J lost 7 bases; unmatched junction nucleotides: 13. In nucleotides, the CDR3 is TGTGCCAGCAGCCAAGAGTATACGGGACTAGTCTGGATCGGGGAGCTGTTTTTT. Translated, it gives CASSQEYTGLVWIGELFF.

A few counts support this clonotype. The rearrangement joins TRBV2 to TRBJ1-2; D ambiguous. Deletions cut 1 base from V and 2 bases from J, with 11 bases between. CDR1 SNHLY and CDR2 FYNNEI come from the germline V gene. The CDR3 is 15 amino acids. The CDR3 loop is CASSEGRRKNYGYTF. The CDR3 DNA sequence: TGTGCCAGCAGTGAAGGTAGACGGAAGAACTATGGCTACACCTTC.

This clonotype was counted ten times or more. The J gene is TRBJ2-1, the V gene TRBV5-1, with D possibly being TRBD1 or TRBD2 (5 bases each). CDR3 length: 17 amino acids. V dropped 4 bases and J dropped 0 bases, with 17 bases sitting between them. Germline V lookup: CDR1 SGHRS, CDR2 YFSETQ. The CDR3 bases are TGCGCCAGCAGCCCAACCCCCGGGACCATCTCCTACAATGAGCAGTTCTTC. Translation gives CASSPTPGTISYNEQFF.

V usage is TRBV5-1 and J usage is TRBJ1-4; D gene ambiguous. This CDR3 contains 9 residues. Germline CDR1 reads SGHRS; CDR2 reads YFSETQ. Deletions cut 9 bases from V and 11 bases from J, with 8 bases between. CDR3 loop: CATPSKLFF. Here the CDR3 DNA reads TGCGCCACCCCTTCGAAACTGTTTTTT.

This clonotype came up a few times. The rearrangement links TRBV7-3 to TRBJ2-2; D perhaps matches TRBD2 (6 bases). Germline CDR1 SGHTA, CDR2 FQGTGA. The CDR3 extends over 14 amino acids. V was pared by 7 bases and J by 5 bases, with 14 bases between. The CDR3 bases are TGTGCCAGCACCCCGCGGGGTAGTACCGGGGAGCTGTTTTTT. This sequence encodes CASTPRGSTGELFF.

This clonotype was found many times. The genes are TRBV7-2 and TRBJ2-5; a possible D gene is TRBD2 (6 bases). The germline V and J ends were trimmed by 5 bases and 2 bases, with 12 bases remaining between them. The germline V gene has CDR1 SGHTA and CDR2 FQGNSA. This CDR3 comprises 14 residues. As DNA, the CDR3 is TGTGCCAGCAGCCGTCGGGCGGGGCAAGAGACCCAGTACTTC. Protein: CASSRRAGQETQYF.

This clonotype came up a few times. The chain has TRBV29-1 and TRBJ1-2; no definite D call. This CDR3 has 13 residues. CDR1 and CDR2 (germline): SQVTM, ANQGSEA. Trimming removed 4 bases at V and 5 bases at J, with 14 bases between. The CDR3 bases are TGCAGCGTTGTTCTGGGGTGGGAGTATGGCTACACCTTC. This encodes CSVVLGWEYGYTF.

Many counts were recorded for this clonotype. The V and J genes are TRBV12-3 or TRBV12-4 and TRBJ2-1, with a tentative D call TRBD2 (5 bases). The CDR3 loop spans 12 amino acids. Trimming stripped 3 bases from V and 10 bases from J, with 10 bases between. The CDR3 nucleotides are TGTGCCAGCAGTTTTTCCCGCGGGGAGCAGTTCTTC. Encoded protein: CASSFSRGEQFF.

This clonotype showed up many times. J is TRBJ2-2 and V is TRBV12-3 or TRBV12-4, with unresolved D. The CDR3 totals 12 residues. V lost 3 bases, J lost 7 bases, and 6 bases lay in between. The CDR3 DNA reads as TGTGCCAGCAGTTTGCACGACGGGGAGCTGTTTTTT. This codes for CASSLHDGELFF.

The V gene is TRBV7-2, the J gene TRBJ2-3; D call uncertain. Trimming shortened V by 4 bases and J by 4 bases, and 6 bases separated the two germline ends. Germline CDR1 and CDR2: SGHTA and FQGNSA. The CDR3 totals 12 residues. The CDR3 sequence is CASSSWADTQYF. DNA for the CDR3: TGTGCCAGCAGCTCGTGGGCAGATACGCAGTATTTT.

This clonotype was seen a few times. V usage is TRBV15 and J usage is TRBJ2-1, with D possibly TRBD2 on 6 matching bases. The V gene's germline CDR1 is LNHNV and CDR2 YYDKDF (reference sequence). V was clipped by 0 bases and J by 9 bases, with 6 bases between them. The CDR3 spans 12 residues. CDR3 bases: TGTGCCACCAGCAGAGACGGGGGTGAGCAGTTCTTC. Amino acid sequence: CATSRDGGEQFF.

The chain recombines TRBV28 with TRBJ2-7; maybe TRBD1 (6 bases). The CDR3 extends over 15 amino acids. Germline CDR1 MDHEN, CDR2 SYDVKM. V was shortened by 4 bases and J by 9 bases, with 22 bases between the two germline ends. The chain's CDR3 is CASSSRDTDVSRQYV. In nucleotides, the CDR3 is TGTGCCAGCAGTTCCCGGGACACTGACGTAAGTCGGCAGTACGTC.

The chain joins TRBV10-3 to TRBJ2-5; the D is unclear. Germline V lookup: CDR1 ENHRY, CDR2 SYGVKD. The V gene lost 0 bases and the J gene lost 5 bases, with 10 bases spanning the gap. This CDR3 has 14 residues. CDR3 coding DNA: TGTGCCATCAGTGAGTCGAGTAGGTTGGAGACCCAGTACTTC. Translated, it gives CAISESSRLETQYF.